The clone carrying this T cell receptor (beta chain) was counted a single time. The data belong to a study of blood T cell repertoires in COVID-19. For the study at large: PBMCs, B-cell-depleted T cells, or T cells provided the cDNA or gDNA that made up the material.

Researchers sorted participants into cohorts using their self-reported clinical history. Recovered status in Cohort 3 required two negative PCRs, clearance, or symptom resolution. TCRdb keeps only in-frame clones here, not all; method: immunoSEQ multiplex PCR. This sample carries 200,000 to 300,000 clones, approximately 90% of them seen once, and the ten largest clones take approximately 4.2%. The sample taken for sequencing was PBMCs or T cells enriched from blood (not recorded which). This clonotype originated in a woman aged 25 to 39 who had recovered from COVID-19.

This chain's CDR3 is CASSESRGGQPQHF. CDR3 nucleotides: TGCGCCAGCAGTGAGTCTAGGGGAGGTCAGCCCCAGCATTTT. This chain uses TRBV10-2 with TRBJ1-5; maybe TRBD1 (5 bases). Germline V gene data show CDR1 as WSHSY and CDR2 as SAAADI. The CDR3 covers 14 residues. The ends were cut back, 0 bases at V and 6 bases at J, with 9 bases in the middle.